This T cell receptor beta chain was sequenced in a study of cytomegalovirus exposure and HLA in healthy donors. Study-level background: Previous work identified 120 million or so unique TCR beta sequences from around 200 million T cells. A preliminary data release comprised 80 million or so unique TCRs obtained from HLA-typed donors.

The CDR3 loop spans 16 amino acids. V dropped 3 bases and J dropped 4; count of bases not matched to a gene: 10. Germline CDR1 and CDR2: SEHNR and FQNEAQ (reference sequence). This PCR relied on a set of 60 Vbeta primers and 13 Jbeta primers. The data were produced by immunoSEQ multiplex PCR, yet TCRdb's version contains in-frame clones alone and is incomplete. The table includes 170,000 or so clones, roughly 78% detected once. The chain links TRBV7-9 to TRBJ1-1, with 8 bases matching TRBD1. Sequenced input: PBMCs. The TCR originated in a boy aged 10-17 years in good health and CMV-seronegative. The CDR3 spells CASSFDRGRSRTEAFF. In DNA, the CDR3 is TGTGCCAGCAGCTTCGACAGGGGTCGGTCCCGCACTGAAGCTTTCTTT.